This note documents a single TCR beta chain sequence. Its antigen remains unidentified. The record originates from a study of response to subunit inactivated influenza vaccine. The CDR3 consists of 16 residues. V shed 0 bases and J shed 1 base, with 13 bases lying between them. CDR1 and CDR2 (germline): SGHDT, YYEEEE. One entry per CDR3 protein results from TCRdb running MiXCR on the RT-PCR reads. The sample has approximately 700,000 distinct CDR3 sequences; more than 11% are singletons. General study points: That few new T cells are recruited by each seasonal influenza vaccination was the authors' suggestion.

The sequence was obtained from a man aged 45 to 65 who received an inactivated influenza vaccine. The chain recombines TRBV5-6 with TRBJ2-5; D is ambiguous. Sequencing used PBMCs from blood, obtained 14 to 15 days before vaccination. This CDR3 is CASSLAEFPIQETQYF. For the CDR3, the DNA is TGTGCCAGCAGCTTGGCCGAATTCCCGATCCAAGAGACCCAGTACTTC. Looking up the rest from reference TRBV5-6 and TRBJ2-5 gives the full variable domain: DAGVTQSPTHLIKTRGQQVTLRCSPKSGHDTVSWYQQALGQGPQFIFQYYEEEERQRGNFPDRFSGHQFPNYSSELNVNALLLGDSALYLCASSLAEFPIQETQYFGPGTRLLVL.